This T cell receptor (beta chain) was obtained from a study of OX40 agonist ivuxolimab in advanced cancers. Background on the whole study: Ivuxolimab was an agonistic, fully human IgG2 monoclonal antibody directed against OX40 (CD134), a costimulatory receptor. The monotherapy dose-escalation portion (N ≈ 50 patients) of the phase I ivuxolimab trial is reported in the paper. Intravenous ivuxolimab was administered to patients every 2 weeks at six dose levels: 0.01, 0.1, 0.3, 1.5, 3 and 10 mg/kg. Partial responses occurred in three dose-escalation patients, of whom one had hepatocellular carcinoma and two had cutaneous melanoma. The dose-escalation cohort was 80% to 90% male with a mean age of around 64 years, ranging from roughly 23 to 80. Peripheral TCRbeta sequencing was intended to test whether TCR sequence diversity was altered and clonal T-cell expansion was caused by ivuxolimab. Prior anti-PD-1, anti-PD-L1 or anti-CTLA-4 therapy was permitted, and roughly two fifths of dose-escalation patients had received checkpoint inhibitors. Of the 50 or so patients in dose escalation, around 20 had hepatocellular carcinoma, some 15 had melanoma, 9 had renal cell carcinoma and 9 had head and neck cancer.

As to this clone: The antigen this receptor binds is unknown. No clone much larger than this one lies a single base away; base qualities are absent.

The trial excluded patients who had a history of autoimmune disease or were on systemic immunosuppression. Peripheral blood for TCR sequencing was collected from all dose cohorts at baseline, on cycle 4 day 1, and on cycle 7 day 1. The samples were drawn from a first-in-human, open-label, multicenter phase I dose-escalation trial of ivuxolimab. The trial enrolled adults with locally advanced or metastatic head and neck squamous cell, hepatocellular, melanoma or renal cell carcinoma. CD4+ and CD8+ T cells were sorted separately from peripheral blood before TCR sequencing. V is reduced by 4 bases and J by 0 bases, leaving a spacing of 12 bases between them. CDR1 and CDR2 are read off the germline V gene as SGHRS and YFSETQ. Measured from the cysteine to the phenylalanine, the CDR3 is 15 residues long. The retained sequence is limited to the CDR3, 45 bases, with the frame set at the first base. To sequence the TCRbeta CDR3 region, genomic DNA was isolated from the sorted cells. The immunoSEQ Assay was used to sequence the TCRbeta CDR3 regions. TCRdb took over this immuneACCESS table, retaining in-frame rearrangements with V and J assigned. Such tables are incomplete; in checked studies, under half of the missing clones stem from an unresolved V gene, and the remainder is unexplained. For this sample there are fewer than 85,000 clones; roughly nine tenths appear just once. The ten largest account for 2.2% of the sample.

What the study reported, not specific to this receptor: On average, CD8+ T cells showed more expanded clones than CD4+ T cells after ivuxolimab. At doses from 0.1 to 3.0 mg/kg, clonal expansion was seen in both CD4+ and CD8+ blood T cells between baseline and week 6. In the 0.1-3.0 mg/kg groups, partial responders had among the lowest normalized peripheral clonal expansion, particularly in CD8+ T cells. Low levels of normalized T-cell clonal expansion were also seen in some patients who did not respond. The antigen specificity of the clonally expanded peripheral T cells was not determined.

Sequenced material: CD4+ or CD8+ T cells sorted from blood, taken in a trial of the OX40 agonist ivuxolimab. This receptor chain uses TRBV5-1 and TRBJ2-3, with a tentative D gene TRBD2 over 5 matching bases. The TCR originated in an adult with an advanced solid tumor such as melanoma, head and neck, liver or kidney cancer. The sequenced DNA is TGCGCCAGCAGCCCAGGAGGCTCTAGCACAGATACGCAGTATTTT. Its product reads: CASSPGGSSTDTQYF.